These 18 T cell receptor beta chains share one sample of origin, sequenced in a study of T-cell reconstitution after alpha-beta-depleted transplantation in children. Construction of the TCRbeta library involved unique molecular identifiers. MiXCR was run by TCRdb on the PCR reads, yielding one entry per CDR3 protein. The sample lists 450,000 to 600,000 distinct CDR3 sequences; 32% were seen once. The sequenced sample was PBMCs from the stem cell graft donor, obtained from the stem cell graft. These receptors all stem from a human donor who donated a stem cell graft to a child with aplastic anemia.

This clonotype turned up a few times. The chain combines TRBV29-1 with TRBJ2-3; 10 nucleotides align to TRBD1. J lost 5 bases, V lost 6 bases, and 8 bases had no gene match. CDR1 SQVTM and CDR2 ANQGSEA come from the germline V gene. This CDR3 is 14 amino acids long. In DNA form, the CDR3 reads TGCAGCGTGAGGACAGGGGGTTTCGGAGATACGCAGTATTTT. It codes for CSVRTGGFGDTQYF.

This clonotype was counted only a few times. V gene TRBV5-6 combines with J gene TRBJ2-1; 9 bases line up with TRBD2. The CDR3 totals 15 residues. Germline-derived CDR1 and CDR2 are SGHDT and YYEEEE. V trimming: 3 bases; J trimming: 10 bases; junction bases outside the gene matches: 11. CDR3 bases: TGTGCCAGCAGCTATAGGAATAGCGGGAGACGGGAGCAGTTCTTC. This gives the protein CASSYRNSGRREQFF.

This clonotype was seen more than once but under ten times. The chain uses TRBV6-5 and TRBJ2-3; TRBD1 matches at 8 bases. With V trimmed by 4 bases and J by 3 bases, 6 bases remained unmatched. Germline lookup yields CDR1 MNHEY and CDR2 SVGAGI. The CDR3 has 15 residues. CDR3 protein: CASSWTGSSTDTQYF. CDR3 sequence (DNA): TGTGCCAGCAGTTGGACAGGGTCTAGTACAGATACGCAGTATTTT.

The chain employs TRBV30 and TRBJ2-7; 10 bases align to TRBD1. V shed 1 base, J shed 6 bases, and the junction held 15 bases outside the gene matches. Per germline, CDR1 GTSNPN and CDR2 SVGIG (reference sequence). The length of the CDR3 is 17 residues. CDR3 bases: TGTGCCTGGAGTGCCCGGTTGGGACAGGGGTCTCGAAGCGAGCAGTACGTC. Translation: CAWSARLGQGSRSEQYV.

The genes are TRBV19 and TRBJ1-1, with TRBD1 matching over 10 bases. The CDR3 has 16 amino acids. From germline, CDR1 is LNHDA and CDR2 SQIVND (reference sequence). J lost 2 bases, V lost 3 bases, and 6 bases had no gene match. Written as DNA, the CDR3 is TGTGCCAGTAGTATCGGGACAGGGGACCTCAACACTGAAGCTTTCTTT. Translation gives CASSIGTGDLNTEAFF.

This chain uses TRBV28 with TRBJ2-5; 8 positions match TRBD1. In germline, CDR1 is MDHEN, CDR2 SYDVKM. The CDR3 runs 16 residues. Trimming removed 4 bases from V and 3 bases from J; junction bases left unmatched: 10. Here the CDR3 DNA reads TGTGCCAGCAGTTGGGGAATCGAGGACAGGGAAGAGACCCAGTACTTC. Amino acids: CASSWGIEDREETQYF.

Only a few counts were recorded for this clonotype. The chain employs TRBV7-6 and TRBJ2-1; possibly TRBD2 for D (5 bases). The germline CDR1 and CDR2 sequences are SGHVS and FNYEAQ. The CDR3 length is 13 residues. Trimming took 4 bases from V and 10 from J, leaving 14 bases between them. CDR3 residues: CASSSDWLSEQFF. The CDR3 nucleotides read TGTGCCAGCAGCTCGGACTGGCTTTCGGAGCAGTTCTTC.

The chain joins TRBV12-5 to TRBJ2-1; 12 nucleotides line up with TRBD1. This CDR3 comprises 15 residues. CDR1 is LGHNT, CDR2 FRNRAP, per germline. Trimming took 5 bases from V and 7 from J; bases not matched to a gene: 6. CDR3 loop: CASGGDRGLLNEQFF. The CDR3 nucleotides are TGTGCTAGTGGTGGGGACAGGGGGCTTCTTAATGAGCAGTTCTTC.

V gene TRBV20-1 combines with J gene TRBJ2-7, with D maybe TRBD2 (5 bases). This CDR3 comprises 15 residues. V was clipped by 0 bases and J by 6 bases, with 18 bases between them. Germline V gene sequence: CDR1 DFQATT, CDR2 SNEGSKA (reference sequence). CDR3 in amino acids: CSARDKGEFLIEQYF. In DNA, the CDR3 is TGCAGTGCTAGAGATAAGGGAGAATTCCTTATCGAGCAGTACTTC.

The count of this clonotype is one. The gene calls are TRBV19 and TRBJ2-1, with 9 bases aligning to TRBD1. With 5 bases clipped from V and 5 bases from J, the junction kept 13 bases outside the gene matches. This CDR3 is 17 amino acids long. Germline V gene sequence: CDR1 LNHDA, CDR2 SQIVND (reference sequence). The CDR3 here is CASSLHAPGQGNNEQFF. The CDR3 nucleotides read TGTGCCAGTAGTCTCCACGCCCCGGGACAGGGTAACAATGAGCAGTTCTTC.

The rearrangement uses TRBV20-1 and TRBJ2-1; 8 bases fit TRBD2. The J segment lost 7 bases and the V segment lost 3 bases, leaving 11 bases of the junction unmatched. Germline V gene sequence: CDR1 DFQATT, CDR2 SNEGSKA (reference sequence). The CDR3 length is 15 residues. CDR3 DNA sequence: TGCAGTGCTAGGCCCCCGGGAGGGCTACGGAATGAGCAGTTCTTC. This sequence encodes CSARPPGGLRNEQFF.

This clonotype was seen only a few times. The chain combines TRBV7-6 with TRBJ1-2; 9 nucleotides line up with TRBD1. The CDR3 is 16 residues long. In germline, CDR1 is SGHVS, CDR2 FNYEAQ. J was trimmed by 4 bases and V by 2 bases; bases with no gene match: 8. The CDR3 bases are TGTGCCAGCAGCTTAACCGGGACAGGGAACGGCTATGGCTACACCTTC. Its translation is CASSLTGTGNGYGYTF.

The chain uses TRBV27 and TRBJ2-7; 9 positions agree with TRBD1. Germline V gene sequence: CDR1 MNHEY, CDR2 SMNVEV (reference sequence). Trimming removed 5 bases from V and 1 base from J; junction bases left unmatched: 3. The CDR3 has 14 residues. CDR3: CASSGQGNSYEQYF. CDR3 nucleotide sequence: TGTGCCAGCAGTGGACAGGGGAATTCCTACGAGCAGTACTTC.

The chain employs TRBV5-4 and TRBJ2-3; 9 bases map to TRBD2. Per germline, CDR1 SGHNT and CDR2 YYREEE (reference sequence). The V segment lost 4 bases and the J segment 6 bases; nucleotides outside the gene matches: 12. This CDR3 is built from 16 residues. CDR3: CASSPGGSGGVDTQYF. The DNA for the CDR3 is TGTGCCAGCAGCCCCGGGGGTAGCGGGGGCGTGGATACGCAGTATTTT.

This clonotype was seen more than once but under ten times. This chain links TRBV15 with TRBJ2-1, with 10 bases matching TRBD1. CDR3 length: 15 amino acids. Germline assignment: CDR1 LNHNV and CDR2 YYDKDF (reference sequence). Trimming at V came to 4 bases and at J to 8 bases, leaving 8 bases not matched to a gene. CDR3: CATSIFLGTGDEQFF. CDR3 nucleotide sequence: TGTGCCACCAGCATCTTCCTCGGGACAGGGGATGAGCAGTTCTTC.

A few counts support this clonotype. The rearrangement uses TRBV12-3 or TRBV12-4 and TRBJ1-5, with D perhaps TRBD1 (5 bases). The CDR3 has 15 amino acids. With 8 bases removed from V and 1 base from J, the gap between germline ends came to 15 bases. As DNA, the CDR3 is TGTGCCAGCGGGACCCAGGGATCCAGCAATCAGCCCCAGCATTTT. Protein: CASGTQGSSNQPQHF.

Only a few counts were recorded for this clonotype. The rearrangement joins TRBV20-1 to TRBJ1-5; 7 positions match TRBD1. This CDR3 is 15 amino acids long. Looked up from germline, CDR1 is DFQATT and CDR2 is SNEGSKA (reference sequence). Unmatched junction bases numbered 9, after V lost 6 bases and J lost 1 base. CDR3 amino acids: CSAAAGGRSNQPQHF. The CDR3 coding sequence is TGCAGTGCCGCGGCAGGGGGTAGAAGCAATCAGCCCCAGCATTTT.

The rearrangement uses TRBV5-1 and TRBJ2-7; tentatively, D is TRBD2 (5 bases). Trimming pared 5 bases from V and 3 bases from J, leaving 18 bases between. Germline V CDR1 and CDR2: SGHRS, YFSETQ. This CDR3 spans 15 amino acids. CDR3 in amino acids: CASSSGSLGGYEQYF. In DNA form, the CDR3 reads TGCGCCAGCAGTTCAGGCAGTCTTGGAGGCTACGAGCAGTACTTC. Full variable domain (remainder filled in from reference TRBV5-1 and TRBJ2-7): KAGVTQTPRYLIKTRGQQVTLSCSPISGHRSVSWYQQTPGQGLQFLFEYFSETQRNKGNFPGRFSGRQFSNSRSEMNVSTLELGDSALYLCASSSGSLGGYEQYFGPGTRLTVT.